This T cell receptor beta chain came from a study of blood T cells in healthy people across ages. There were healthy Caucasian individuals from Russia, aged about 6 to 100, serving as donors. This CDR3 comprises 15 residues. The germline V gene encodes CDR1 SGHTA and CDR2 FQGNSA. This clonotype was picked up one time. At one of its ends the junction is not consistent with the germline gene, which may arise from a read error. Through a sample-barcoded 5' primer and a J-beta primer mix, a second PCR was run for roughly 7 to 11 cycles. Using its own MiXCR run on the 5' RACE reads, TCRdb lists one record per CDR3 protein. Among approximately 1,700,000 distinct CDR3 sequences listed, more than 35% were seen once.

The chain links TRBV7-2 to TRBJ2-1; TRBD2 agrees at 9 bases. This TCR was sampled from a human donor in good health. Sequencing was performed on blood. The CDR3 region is CANSFLAGSYNEQFF. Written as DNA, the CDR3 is TGTGCCAACAGCTTCCTAGCGGGGTCCTACAATGAGCAGTTCTTC.